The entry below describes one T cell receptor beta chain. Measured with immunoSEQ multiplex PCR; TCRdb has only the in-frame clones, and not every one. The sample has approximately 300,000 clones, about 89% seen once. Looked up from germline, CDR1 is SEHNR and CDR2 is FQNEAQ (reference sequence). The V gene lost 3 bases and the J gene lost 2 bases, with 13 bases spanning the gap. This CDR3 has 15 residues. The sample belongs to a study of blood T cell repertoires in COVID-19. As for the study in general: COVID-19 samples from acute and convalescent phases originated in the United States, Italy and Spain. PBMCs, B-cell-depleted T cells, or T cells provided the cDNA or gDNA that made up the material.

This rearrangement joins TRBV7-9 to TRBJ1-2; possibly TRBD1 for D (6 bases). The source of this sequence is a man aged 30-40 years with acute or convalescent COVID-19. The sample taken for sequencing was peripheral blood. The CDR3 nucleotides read TGTGCCAGCAGCTTTTCACTGGGGACAAACTATGGCTACACCTTC. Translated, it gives CASSFSLGTNYGYTF. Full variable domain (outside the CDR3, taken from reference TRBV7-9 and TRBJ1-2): DTGVSQNPRHKITKRGQNVTFRCDPISEHNRLYWYRQTLGQGPEFLTYFQNEAQLEKSRLLSDRFSAERPKGSFSTLEIQRTEQGDSAMYLCASSFSLGTNYGYTFGSGTRLTVV.